The clone carrying this T cell receptor beta chain was seen more than once but under ten times. Its antigen is not known. Specified time point: persistent/refractory GD, antithyroid drugs over 5 years with positive TRAb. Construction of the TCR library relied on RNA isolated from PBMCs. Patients hailed from an endocrinology department in Xi'an, China. This sample was taken from a study of regulatory T cells in long-lasting Graves disease. Regarding the study as a whole: When disease was persistent, TRBV28, TRBJ1-2 and TRBJ2-5 were the favored segments. Sample size was small, which may have lowered accuracy.

The V gene end was trimmed by 0 bases and the J gene end by 2 bases; junction bases not matched to a gene: 11. The length of the CDR3 is 19 residues. Germline-derived CDR1 and CDR2 are SGHRS and YFSETQ. Arm-PCR of CDR3 regions and iRepertoire HTBI primers were the basis on which TCR beta libraries were built. Original data processing: Analysis of the samples identified 50 to 70 TRBV and over 13 TRBJ segments. MiXCR, applied by TCRdb to the multiplex PCR reads, yields one record per CDR3 protein. The V and J calls were not made by the authors but by TCRdb's processing. The table has a few hundred thousand distinct CDR3 sequences, roughly a quarter seen once; the top ten hold roughly 30%.

The sample consisted of peripheral blood mononuclear cells (PBMCs), taken when the disease was refractory, from a patient treated with antithyroid drugs. V is TRBV5-1 and J is TRBJ2-7, with 13 bases that match TRBD2. The origin of this receptor is a female donor with Graves disease. The CDR3 DNA reads as TGCGCCAGCAGCTTGGCGCCGGAGGGACTAGCGGGATTCGCCTACGAGCAGTACTTC. It codes for CASSLAPEGLAGFAYEQYF.